This T cell receptor (beta chain) was obtained from a study of T cells in Graves' hyperthyroidism and ophthalmopathy. The table lists this clonotype with many counts. Germline loops: CDR1 SGHVS, CDR2 FNYEAQ. V shed 4 bases, J shed 2 bases, and the junction held 2 bases outside the gene matches. CDR3 length: 16 amino acids. RNA transcripts gave rise to amplified TCR beta CDR3 regions. HTBI primers drove first-round RT-PCR of the TCR CDR3. TCRdb recomputed calls from the multiplex PCR reads with MiXCR, one row per CDR3 protein. The table lists hundreds of thousands of distinct CDR3 sequences, more than 13% of them singletons.

This sequence originates from a woman aged 25 to 39 with Graves' hyperthyroidism. The chain recombines TRBV7-6 with TRBJ2-7; 16 bases fit TRBD2. Sequenced: blood. The CDR3 DNA reads as TGTGCCAGCAGCTGGGGGACTAGCGGGAGGGCCTACGAGCAGTACTTC. Translated, it gives CASSWGTSGRAYEQYF.